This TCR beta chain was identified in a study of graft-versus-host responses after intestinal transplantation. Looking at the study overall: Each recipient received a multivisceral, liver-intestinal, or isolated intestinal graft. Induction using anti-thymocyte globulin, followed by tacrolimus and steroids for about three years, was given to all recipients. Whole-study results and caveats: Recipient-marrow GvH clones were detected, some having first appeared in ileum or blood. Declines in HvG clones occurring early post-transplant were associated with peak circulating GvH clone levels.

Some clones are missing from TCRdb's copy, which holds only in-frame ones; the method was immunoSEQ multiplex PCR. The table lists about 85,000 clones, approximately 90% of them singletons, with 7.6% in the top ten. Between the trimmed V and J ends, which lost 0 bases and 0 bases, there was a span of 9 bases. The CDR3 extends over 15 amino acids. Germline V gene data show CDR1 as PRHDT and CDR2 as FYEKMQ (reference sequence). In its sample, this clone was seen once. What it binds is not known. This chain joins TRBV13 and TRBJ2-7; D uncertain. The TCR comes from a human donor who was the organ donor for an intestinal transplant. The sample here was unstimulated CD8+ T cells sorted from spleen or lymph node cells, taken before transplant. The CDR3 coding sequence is TGTGCCAGCAGCTTAGGTCCCCTTAGCTCCTACGAGCAGTACTTC. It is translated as CASSLGPLSSYEQYF.